This T cell receptor (beta chain) comes out of a study of T cell repertoires in aging, cancer and after chemotherapy. The CDR3 has 15 residues. Germline V CDR1 and CDR2: LNHNV, YYDKDF (reference sequence). V gave up 5 bases and J gave up 9 bases; unmatched junction bases: 12. In this sample, this clonotype is medium-sized. TRB rearrangements spanning V, D and J were amplified using mixed TRB-A/B primers. Each CDR3 protein is one row after TCRdb ran MiXCR on the multiplex PCR reads. This repertoire shows thousands of distinct CDR3 sequences, 25% to 30% found once; its top ten account for 20%. Amplification of TCR beta used genomic DNA extracted from peripheral blood.

The sequence came from a human donor with a solid tumor. The chain recombines TRBV15 with TRBJ2-1; 8 bases map to TRBD2. Sequenced: blood. CDR3 sequence (DNA): TGTGCCACCAGCCTTCCTAGCGGGCCGCGGGGTGAGCAGTTCTTC. This sequence encodes CATSLPSGPRGEQFF.